This T cell receptor beta chain was sequenced for a study of Ad26.COV2.S vaccination and SARS-CoV-2 variants. Looked up from germline, CDR1 is LGHNA and CDR2 is YSLEER. Deletions cut 4 bases from V and 0 bases from J, with 7 bases between. The CDR3 runs to 13 residues. Treatment given: approximately 18 received Ad26.COV2.S at low or high dose, single or two shots; about 5 received placebo; per-sample allocation not given. Samples analyzed were those drawn on day 63 after the first vaccine or placebo injection. Only in-frame clones appear in the TCRdb table, and some are missing; sequencing was by immunoSEQ multiplex PCR. The sample carries 400,000 to 500,000 clones, 80% to 90% recorded once.

The specimen comprised peripheral blood, sampled in a trial of Ad26.COV2.S vaccine versus placebo. The clonotype comes from a person aged 18-65 years who received the Ad26.COV2.S COVID-19 vaccine or a placebo. The chain couples TRBV4-3 to TRBJ2-7; no reliable D call. In DNA form, the CDR3 reads TGCGCCAGCAGCCCAGAAAGCTCCTACGAGCAGTACTTC. Translating gives CASSPESSYEQYF.